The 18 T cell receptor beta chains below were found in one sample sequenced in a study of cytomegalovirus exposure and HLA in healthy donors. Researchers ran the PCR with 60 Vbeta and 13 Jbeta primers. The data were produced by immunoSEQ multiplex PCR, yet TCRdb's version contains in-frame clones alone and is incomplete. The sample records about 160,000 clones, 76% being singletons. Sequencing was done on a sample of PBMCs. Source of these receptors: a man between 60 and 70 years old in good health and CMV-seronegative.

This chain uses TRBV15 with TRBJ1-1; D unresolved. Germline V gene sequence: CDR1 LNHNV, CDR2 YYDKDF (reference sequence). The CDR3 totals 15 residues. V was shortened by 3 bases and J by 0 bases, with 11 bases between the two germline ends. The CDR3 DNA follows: TGTGCCACCAGCAGCCCCGACACTTTGAACACTGAAGCTTTCTTT. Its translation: CATSSPDTLNTEAFF.

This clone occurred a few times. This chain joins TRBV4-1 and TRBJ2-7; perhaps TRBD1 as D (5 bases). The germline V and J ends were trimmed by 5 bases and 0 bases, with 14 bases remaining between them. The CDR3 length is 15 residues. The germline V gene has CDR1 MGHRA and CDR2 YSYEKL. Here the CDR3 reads CASSFGQGSSYEQYF. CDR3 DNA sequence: TGCGCCAGCAGCTTCGGACAAGGAAGCTCCTACGAGCAGTACTTC.

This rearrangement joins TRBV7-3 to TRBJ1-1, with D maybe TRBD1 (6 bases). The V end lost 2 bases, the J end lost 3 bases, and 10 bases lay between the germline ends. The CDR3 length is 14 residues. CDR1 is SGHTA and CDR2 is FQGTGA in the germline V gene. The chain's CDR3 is CASSLLGGDTEAFF. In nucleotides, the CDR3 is TGTGCCAGCAGCTTATTAGGGGGGGACACTGAAGCTTTCTTT.

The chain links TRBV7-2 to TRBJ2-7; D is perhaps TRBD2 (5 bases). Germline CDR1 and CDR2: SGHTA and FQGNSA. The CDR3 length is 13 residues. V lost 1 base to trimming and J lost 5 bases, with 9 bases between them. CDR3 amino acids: CASSLVGVNEQYF. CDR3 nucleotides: TGTGCCAGCAGCTTAGTCGGGGTAAACGAGCAGTACTTC.

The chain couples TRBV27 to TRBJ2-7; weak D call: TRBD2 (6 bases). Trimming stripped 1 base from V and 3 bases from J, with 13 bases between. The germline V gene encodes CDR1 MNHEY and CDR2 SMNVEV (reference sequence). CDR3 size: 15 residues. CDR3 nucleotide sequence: TGTGCCAGCAGTTTATTCGGGGGTAGTGTCTACGAGCAGTACTTC. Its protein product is CASSLFGGSVYEQYF.

In DNA, the CDR3 is TGTGCCAGCGGATACGGCGACAGCAACACTGAAGCTTTCTTT. Translated: CASGYGDSNTEAFF. The chain has TRBV13 and TRBJ1-1; tentatively, D is TRBD1 (5 bases). Per germline, CDR1 PRHDT and CDR2 FYEKMQ (reference sequence). The V gene lost 8 bases and the J gene lost 2 bases, with 15 bases spanning the gap. This CDR3 is built from 14 residues.

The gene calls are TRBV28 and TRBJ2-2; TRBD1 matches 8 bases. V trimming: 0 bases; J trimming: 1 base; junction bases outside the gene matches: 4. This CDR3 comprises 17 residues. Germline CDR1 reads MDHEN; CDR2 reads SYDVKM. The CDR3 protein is CASSLWAGGLNTGELFF. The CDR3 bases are TGTGCCAGCAGTTTATGGGCAGGGGGCTTGAACACCGGGGAGCTGTTTTTT.

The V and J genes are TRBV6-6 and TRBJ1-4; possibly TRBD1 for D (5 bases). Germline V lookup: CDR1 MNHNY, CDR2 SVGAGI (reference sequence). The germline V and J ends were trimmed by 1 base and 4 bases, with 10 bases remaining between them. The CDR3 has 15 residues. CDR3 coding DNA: TGTGCCAGCAGTTACTATGGGGGGTTTAATGAAAAACTGTTTTTT. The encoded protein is CASSYYGGFNEKLFF.

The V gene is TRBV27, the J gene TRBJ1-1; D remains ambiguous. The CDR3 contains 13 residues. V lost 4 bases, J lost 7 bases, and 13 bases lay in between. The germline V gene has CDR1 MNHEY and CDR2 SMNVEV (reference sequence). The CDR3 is CASSSHRYIEAFF. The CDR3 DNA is TGTGCCAGCAGTTCGCACAGATACATTGAAGCTTTCTTT.

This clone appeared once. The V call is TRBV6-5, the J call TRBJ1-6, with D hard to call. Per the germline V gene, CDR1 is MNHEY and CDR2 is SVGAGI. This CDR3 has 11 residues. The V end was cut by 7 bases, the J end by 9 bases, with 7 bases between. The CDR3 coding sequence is TGTGCCAGCAAGAGTAGTTCACCCCTCCACTTT. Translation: CASKSSSPLHF.

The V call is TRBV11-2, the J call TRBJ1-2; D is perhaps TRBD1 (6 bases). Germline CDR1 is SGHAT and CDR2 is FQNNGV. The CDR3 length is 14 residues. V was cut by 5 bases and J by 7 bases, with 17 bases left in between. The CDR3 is CASSPQGFGFGYTF. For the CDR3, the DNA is TGTGCCAGCAGCCCACAGGGTTTTGGCTTTGGCTACACCTTC.

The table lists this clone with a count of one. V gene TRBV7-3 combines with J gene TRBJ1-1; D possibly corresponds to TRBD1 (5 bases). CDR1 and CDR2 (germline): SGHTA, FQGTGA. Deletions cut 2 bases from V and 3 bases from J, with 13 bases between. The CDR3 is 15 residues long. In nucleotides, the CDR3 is TGTGCCAGCAGCTTATCTGGGGCGAGGTACACTGAAGCTTTCTTT. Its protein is CASSLSGARYTEAFF.

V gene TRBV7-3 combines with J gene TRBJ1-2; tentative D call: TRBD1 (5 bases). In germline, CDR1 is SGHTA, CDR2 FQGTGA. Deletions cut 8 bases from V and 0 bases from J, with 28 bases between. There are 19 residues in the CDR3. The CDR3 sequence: CASLRGIPRALGANYGYTF. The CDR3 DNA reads TGTGCCAGCCTTCGGGGGATTCCAAGGGCTTTGGGGGCTAACTATGGCTACACCTTC.

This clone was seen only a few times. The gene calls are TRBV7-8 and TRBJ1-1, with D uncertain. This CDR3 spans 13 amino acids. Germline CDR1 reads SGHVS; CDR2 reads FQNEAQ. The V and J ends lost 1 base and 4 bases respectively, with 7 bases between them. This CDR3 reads CASSLGLSTEAFF. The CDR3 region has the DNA TGTGCCAGCAGCTTAGGTCTTAGCACTGAAGCTTTCTTT.

CDR3 region: CASSQDLNILAGGPSGDEQFF. The DNA of the CDR3 is TGCGCCAGCAGCCAAGATCTAAATATCCTAGCGGGAGGGCCGTCCGGCGATGAGCAGTTCTTC. The chain couples TRBV4-3 to TRBJ2-1; 12 nucleotides agree with TRBD2. The CDR3 length is 21 residues. The germline V gene has CDR1 LGHNA and CDR2 YSLEER. V dropped 0 bases and J dropped 8; count of bases not matched to a gene: 20.

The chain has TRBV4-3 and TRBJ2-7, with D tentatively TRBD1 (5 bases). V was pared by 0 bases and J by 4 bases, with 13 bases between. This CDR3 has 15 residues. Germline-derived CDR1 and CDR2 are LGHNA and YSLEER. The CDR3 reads CASSQDWQGQYEQYF. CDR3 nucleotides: TGCGCCAGCAGCCAAGATTGGCAGGGCCAGTACGAGCAGTACTTC.

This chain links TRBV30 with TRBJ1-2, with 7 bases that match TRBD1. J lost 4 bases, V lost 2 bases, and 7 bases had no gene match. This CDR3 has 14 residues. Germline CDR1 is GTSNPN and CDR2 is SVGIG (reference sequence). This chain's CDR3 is CAWSRTGASYGYTF. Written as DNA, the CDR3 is TGTGCCTGGAGTCGGACAGGAGCTAGCTATGGCTACACCTTC. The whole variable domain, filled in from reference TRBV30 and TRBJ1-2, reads SQTIHQWPATLVQPVGSPLSLECTVEGTSNPNLYWYRQAAGRGLQLLFYSVGIGQISSEVPQNLSASRPQDRQFILSSKKLLLSDSGFYLCAWSRTGASYGYTFGSGTRLTVV.

The CDR3 reads CAISELSGLSTEAFF. In nucleotides, the CDR3 is TGTGCCATCAGTGAGCTATCGGGGTTGAGTACTGAAGCTTTCTTT. The chain uses TRBV10-3 and TRBJ1-1, with D hard to call. Germline V gene sequence: CDR1 ENHRY, CDR2 SYGVKD. This CDR3 comprises 15 residues. Deletions cut 2 bases from V and 5 bases from J, with 15 bases between.